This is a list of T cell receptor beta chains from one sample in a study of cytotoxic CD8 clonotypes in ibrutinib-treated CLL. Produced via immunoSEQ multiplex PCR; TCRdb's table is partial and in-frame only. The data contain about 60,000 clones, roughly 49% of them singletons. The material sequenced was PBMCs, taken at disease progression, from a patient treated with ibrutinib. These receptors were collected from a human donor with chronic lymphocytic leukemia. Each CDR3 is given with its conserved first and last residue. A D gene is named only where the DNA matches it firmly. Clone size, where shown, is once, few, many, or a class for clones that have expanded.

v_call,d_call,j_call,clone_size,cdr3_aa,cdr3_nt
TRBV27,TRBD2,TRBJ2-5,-,CASSGLAGGRETQYF,TGTGCCAGCAGCGGACTAGCGGGAGGGCGAGAGACCCAGTACTTC
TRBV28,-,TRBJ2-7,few,CASSQPLRDLVSYEQYF,TGTGCCAGCAGTCAGCCCCTCCGGGACCTCGTCTCCTACGAGCAGTACTTC
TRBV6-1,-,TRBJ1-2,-,CASSYRGGYGYTF,TGTGCCAGCAGTTATCGGGGTGGCTATGGCTACACCTTC
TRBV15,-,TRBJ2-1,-,CATSRTSSDPFSEQFF,TGTGCCACCAGCAGGACGTCTAGCGACCCCTTTTCTGAGCAGTTCTTC
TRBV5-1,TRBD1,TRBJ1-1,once,CASSATGDGTEAFF,TGCGCCAGCAGCGCAACAGGGGATGGGACTGAAGCTTTCTTT
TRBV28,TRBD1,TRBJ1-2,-,CASRGGTGRYGYTF,TGTGCCAGCAGGGGCGGGACAGGGAGATATGGCTACACCTTC
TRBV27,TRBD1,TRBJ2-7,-,CASSSRGGYYEQYF,TGTGCCAGCAGTTCCCGAGGGGGCTACTACGAGCAGTACTTC
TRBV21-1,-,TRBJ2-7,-,CASSPPTYEQYF,TGTGCCAGCAGCCCCCCCACCTACGAGCAGTACTTC
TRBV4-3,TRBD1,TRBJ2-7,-,CASSQDRTQGGSYEQYF,TGCGCCAGCAGCCAAGACCGAACACAGGGGGGTTCCTACGAGCAGTACTTC
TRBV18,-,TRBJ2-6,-,CASSPQGSGANVLTF,TGTGCCAGCTCACCACAGGGCTCTGGGGCCAACGTCCTGACTTTC
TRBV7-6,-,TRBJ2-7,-,CASSLDGLSYEQYF,TGTGCCAGCAGCCTAGACGGCCTCTCCTACGAGCAGTACTTC
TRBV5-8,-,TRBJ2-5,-,CASSLHGQETQYF,TGTGCCAGCAGCCTGCACGGACAAGAGACCCAGTACTTC
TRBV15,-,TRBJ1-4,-,CATSRDSGSNEKLFF,TGTGCCACCAGCAGAGATTCCGGATCTAATGAAAAACTGTTTTTT
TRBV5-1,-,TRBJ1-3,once,CASSLSLGGSSGNTIYF,TGCGCCAGCAGCTTGAGCCTCGGCGGGAGCTCTGGAAACACCATATATTTT
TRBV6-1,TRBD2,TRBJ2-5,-,CASSVLAGALVQETQYF,TGTGCCAGCAGTGTACTAGCGGGAGCTTTGGTACAAGAGACCCAGTACTTC
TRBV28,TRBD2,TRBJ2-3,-,CASSTSGTSVTDTQYF,TGTGCCAGCAGTACATCCGGGACTAGCGTCACAGATACGCAGTATTTT
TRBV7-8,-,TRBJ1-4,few,CASSLVGEKLFF,TGTGCCAGCAGCTTAGTCGGAGAAAAACTGTTTTTT
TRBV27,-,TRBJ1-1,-,CASSLGTEAFF,TGTGCCAGCAGTCTAGGGACTGAAGCTTTCTTT
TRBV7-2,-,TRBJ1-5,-,CASSSGTDQPQHF,TGTGCCAGCAGCTCAGGGACCGATCAGCCCCAGCATTTT
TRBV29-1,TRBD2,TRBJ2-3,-,CSAGRVGEDTQYF,TGCAGCGCGGGGAGGGTTGGGGAGGATACGCAGTATTTT
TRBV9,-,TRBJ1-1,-,CASSVLYRVTEAFF,TGTGCCAGCAGCGTCCTGTACAGGGTAACTGAAGCTTTCTTT
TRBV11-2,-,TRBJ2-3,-,CASSLAHFSSDTQYF,TGTGCCAGCAGCTTAGCTCACTTTTCCTCGGATACGCAGTATTTT
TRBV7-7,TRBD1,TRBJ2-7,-,CASSSGTGGLYEQYF,TGTGCTAGCAGCTCCGGGACAGGGGGCTTGTACGAGCAGTACTTC
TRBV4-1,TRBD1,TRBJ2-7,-,CASSQDKTGDESEQYF,TGCGCCAGCAGCCAAGATAAGACAGGGGATGAATCCGAGCAGTACTTC
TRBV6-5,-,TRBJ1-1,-,CASSSPGATEAFF,TGTGCCAGCAGTTCCCCAGGGGCCACTGAAGCTTTCTTT
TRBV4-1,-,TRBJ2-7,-,CASSQDRGSGYEQYF,TGCGCCAGCAGCCAAGATCGGGGTTCGGGGTACGAGCAGTACTTC
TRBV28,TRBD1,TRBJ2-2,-,CASSSRTGGQGRTGELFF,TGTGCCAGCAGTTCTAGGACCGGGGGACAGGGGCGCACCGGGGAGCTGTTTTTT
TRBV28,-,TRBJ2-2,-,CASSVSSGPGELFF,TGTGCCAGCAGTGTCTCCTCCGGCCCGGGGGAGCTGTTTTTT
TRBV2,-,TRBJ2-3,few,CASSGSSPRDTQYF,TGTGCCAGCAGTGGGTCTAGCCCTAGAGATACGCAGTATTTT
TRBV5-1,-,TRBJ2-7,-,CASKLGAEVSLYEQYF,TGCGCCAGCAAGTTGGGGGCCGAAGTCTCTCTCTACGAGCAGTACTTC
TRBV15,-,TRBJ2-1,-,CATRLSGYNEQFF,TGTGCCACCCGACTAAGCGGTTACAATGAGCAGTTCTTC
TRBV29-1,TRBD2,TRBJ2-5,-,CSVGRGGSQETQYF,TGCAGCGTTGGGCGGGGGGGTTCCCAAGAGACCCAGTACTTC
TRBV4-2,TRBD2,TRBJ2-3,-,CASSLRTSGTPGDTQYF,TGTGCCAGCAGCCTACGGACTAGCGGGACCCCGGGGGATACGCAGTATTTT
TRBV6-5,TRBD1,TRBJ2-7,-,CASSVGQGPYEQYF,TGTGCCAGCAGTGTGGGACAGGGCCCCTACGAGCAGTACTTC
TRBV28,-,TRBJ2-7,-,CASSLRAVTDEQYF,TGTGCCAGCAGTTTAAGGGCAGTTACGGACGAGCAGTACTTC
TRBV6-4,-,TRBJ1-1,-,CASRGFGTEAFF,TGTGCCAGCAGGGGTTTTGGCACTGAAGCTTTCTTT
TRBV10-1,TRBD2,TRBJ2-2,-,CASSDRGLAGGPGELFF,TGCGCCAGCAGTGACCGTGGACTAGCGGGAGGGCCCGGGGAGCTGTTTTTT
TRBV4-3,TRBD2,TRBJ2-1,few,CASSQGLAGGAFF,TGCGCCAGCAGCCAAGGGCTGGCGGGAGGGGCGTTCTTC
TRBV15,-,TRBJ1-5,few,CATSRLGGNQPQHF,TGTGCCACCAGCAGGCTAGGGGGCAATCAGCCCCAGCATTTT
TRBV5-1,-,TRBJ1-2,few,CASSLETFTDYGYTF,TGCGCCAGCAGCTTGGAGACTTTTACTGACTATGGCTACACCTTC
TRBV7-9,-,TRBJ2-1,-,CASSSRRVEKYNEQFF,TGTGCCAGCAGCTCACGGAGGGTAGAGAAGTACAATGAGCAGTTCTTC
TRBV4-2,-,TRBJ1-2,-,CASSQEIQGDDGYTF,TGTGCCAGCAGCCAAGAGATACAGGGAGATGATGGCTACACCTTC
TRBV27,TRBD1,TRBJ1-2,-,CASSLLTGAGGYTF,TGTGCCAGCAGTCTCTTAACAGGGGCAGGGGGCTACACCTTC
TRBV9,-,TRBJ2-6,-,CASSVRGANVLTF,TGTGCCAGCAGCGTTCGTGGGGCCAACGTCCTGACTTTC
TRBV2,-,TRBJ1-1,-,CASSIPWGENTEAFF,TGTGCCAGCAGTATCCCTTGGGGGGAGAACACTGAAGCTTTCTTT
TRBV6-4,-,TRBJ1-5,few,CASSSIRGNQPQHF,TGTGCCAGCAGTAGTATTAGAGGCAATCAGCCCCAGCATTTT
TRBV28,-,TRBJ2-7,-,CASRYGVEQYF,TGTGCCAGCAGATACGGGGTCGAGCAGTACTTC
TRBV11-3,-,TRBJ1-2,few,CASRYKAGAGYGYTF,TGTGCCAGCAGGTACAAGGCAGGGGCAGGATATGGCTACACCTTC